The next 25 T cell receptor beta chains were all read from a single sample in a study of response to subunit inactivated influenza vaccine. MiXCR was run by TCRdb on the RT-PCR reads, yielding one entry per CDR3 protein. The repertoire has hundreds of thousands of distinct CDR3 sequences, 16% of them found once; the top ten carry roughly 3.1%. Sequences were derived from CD4+ T cells sorted from PBMCs, sampled around 2 years after vaccination. These receptor sequences come from a man between 50 and 75 years old who received an inactivated influenza vaccine.

This clonotype was observed a few times. This rearrangement joins TRBV12-3 or TRBV12-4 to TRBJ1-6; 8 positions match TRBD1. The CDR3 runs to 14 residues. Trimming took 1 base from V and 10 from J; bases not matched to a gene: 3. CDR3 sequence: CASSLGQGLSPLHF. The CDR3 DNA sequence: TGTGCCAGCAGTTTAGGACAGGGGCTGTCACCCCTCCACTTT.

The chain joins TRBV20-1 to TRBJ2-1; a possible D gene is TRBD2 (6 bases). V was clipped by 3 bases and J by 2 bases, with 14 bases between them. This CDR3 is 15 amino acids long. Germline assignment: CDR1 DFQATT and CDR2 SNEGSKA (reference sequence). This chain's CDR3 is CSARRAGFPYNEQFF. The DNA for the CDR3 is TGCAGTGCTAGGAGGGCGGGATTTCCCTACAATGAGCAGTTCTTC.

This clonotype has more than one count but fewer than ten. This chain links TRBV15 with TRBJ2-5; 9 nucleotides agree with TRBD1. V shed 1 base, J shed 3 bases, and the junction held 6 bases outside the gene matches. Looked up from germline, CDR1 is LNHNV and CDR2 is YYDKDF (reference sequence). This CDR3 contains 16 residues. CDR3: CATSRATGGSKETQYF. The DNA for the CDR3 is TGTGCCACCAGCAGAGCGACAGGGGGGTCGAAAGAGACCCAGTACTTC.

V and J are TRBV7-6 and TRBJ2-3; no reliable D call. The CDR3 loop spans 16 amino acids. Trimming cost V 0 bases and J 2 bases, with 12 bases left between them. Germline V lookup: CDR1 SGHVS, CDR2 FNYEAQ. The CDR3 bases are TGTGCCAGCAGCTTAGCGGTATCTGTAGCCACAGATACGCAGTATTTT. Translated: CASSLAVSVATDTQYF.

This clonotype was detected only a few times. The J gene is TRBJ2-7, the V gene TRBV20-1, with D tentatively TRBD1 (5 bases). Trimming took 6 bases from V and 0 from J, leaving 12 bases between them. The CDR3 contains 13 residues. The V gene's germline CDR1 is DFQATT and CDR2 SNEGSKA (reference sequence). CDR3 bases: TGCAGTGCGACCGACAGTCTCTCCTACGAGCAGTACTTC. Amino acids: CSATDSLSYEQYF.

This clonotype was picked up many times. The chain combines TRBV12-3 or TRBV12-4 with TRBJ2-1; D not certain. V was shortened by 7 bases and J by 10 bases, with 11 bases between the two germline ends. The CDR3 is made up of 11 amino acids. The CDR3 coding sequence is TGTGCCAGCACCTTGGGCCGGGAGCAGTTCTTC. Protein product: CASTLGREQFF.

This clonotype turned up a few times. The chain joins TRBV11-2 to TRBJ1-1, with 7 positions matching TRBD1. The CDR3 has 13 residues. Per the germline V gene, CDR1 is SGHAT and CDR2 is FQNNGV. Germline trimming cut 5 bases from V and 5 bases from J; bases unmatched to any gene: 5. CDR3 in amino acids: CASSTRTGTEAFF. In DNA form, the CDR3 reads TGTGCCAGCAGCACCCGGACAGGTACTGAAGCTTTCTTT.

The CDR3 loop reads CASSAGALSGANVLTF. DNA for the CDR3: TGTGCCAGCTCAGCGGGCGCCCTCTCTGGGGCCAACGTCCTGACTTTC. V gene TRBV5-5 combines with J gene TRBJ2-6, with D possibly matching TRBD2 (6 bases). V was clipped by 7 bases and J by 0 bases, with 14 bases between them. The CDR3 has 16 amino acids. Germline lookup yields CDR1 SGHKS and CDR2 YYEKEE (reference sequence).

The table lists this clonotype with a few counts. The genes are TRBV6-1 and TRBJ2-2; D gene ambiguous. The germline V gene has CDR1 MNHNS and CDR2 SASEGT. CDR3 length: 13 amino acids. Trimming took 5 bases from V and 5 from J, leaving 9 bases between them. This chain's CDR3 is CASSPPRTGELFF. For the CDR3, the DNA is TGTGCCAGCAGTCCGCCGCGGACCGGGGAGCTGTTTTTT.

The sample holds many counts of this clonotype. The chain carries TRBV28 and TRBJ2-3; TRBD1 matches at 7 bases. The trim removed 5 bases at V and 0 bases at J, leaving 2 bases unmatched. The CDR3 spans 14 residues. CDR1 and CDR2 (germline): MDHEN, SYDVKM. The CDR3 region is CASSRQGSTDTQYF. The DNA of the CDR3 is TGTGCCAGCAGTCGACAGGGTAGCACAGATACGCAGTATTTT. Using reference TRBV28 and TRBJ2-3 for the parts outside the CDR3, the full variable domain is DVKVTQSSRYLVKRTGEKVFLECVQDMDHENMFWYRQDPGLGLRLIYFSYDVKMKEKGDIPEGYSVSREKKERFSLILESASTNQTSMYLCASSRQGSTDTQYFGPGTRLTVL.

The V gene is TRBV5-6, the J gene TRBJ1-2, with D tentatively TRBD1 (6 bases). The CDR3 runs 14 residues. Trimming left V 4 bases short and J 7 bases short, with 17 bases between. Germline V gene sequence: CDR1 SGHDT, CDR2 YYEEEE. The CDR3 nucleotides read TGTGCCAGCAGCCCCGTCAGGGGAACAAGTGGCTACACCTTC. Translation: CASSPVRGTSGYTF.

In its sample, this clonotype was seen a few times. In DNA, the CDR3 is TGTGCCAGCAGCTTGGTGACGGGAGTCACCGGGGAGCTGTTTTTT. It specifies CASSLVTGVTGELFF. The rearrangement joins TRBV5-5 to TRBJ2-2; the D gene is possibly TRBD2 (6 bases). The V and J ends lost 0 bases and 4 bases respectively, with 10 bases between them. Per germline, CDR1 SGHKS and CDR2 YYEKEE (reference sequence). This CDR3 has 15 residues.

The CDR3 here is CSALRTSGSYEQYF. CDR3 bases: TGCAGTGCTCTCCGGACTAGCGGGAGTTACGAGCAGTACTTC. The chain is built from TRBV20-1 and TRBJ2-7; 13 bases map to TRBD2. V was clipped by 5 bases and J by 4 bases; unmatched bases: 5. Per the germline V gene, CDR1 is DFQATT and CDR2 is SNEGSKA (reference sequence). The CDR3 has 14 residues.

This rearrangement joins TRBV28 to TRBJ1-1; TRBD1 matches at 10 bases. The CDR3 has 16 residues. Trimming at V came to 5 bases and at J to 4 bases, leaving 10 bases not matched to a gene. Looked up from germline, CDR1 is MDHEN and CDR2 is SYDVKM. As DNA, the CDR3 is TGTGCCAGCAGTGCACAAGACAGGGGGCCTCGCACTGAAGCTTTCTTT. Its translation: CASSAQDRGPRTEAFF.

The V call is TRBV20-1, the J call TRBJ2-3, with D uncertain. CDR3 length: 12 residues. V gave up 6 bases and J gave up 4 bases, with 11 bases separating them. Germline V gene sequence: CDR1 DFQATT, CDR2 SNEGSKA (reference sequence). The DNA of the CDR3 is TGCAGTGCCCTGGTGACCGCAGATACGCAGTATTTT. Encoded protein: CSALVTADTQYF.

The table lists this clonotype with a count of one. This chain joins TRBV12-3 or TRBV12-4 and TRBJ1-2; D not certain. The CDR3 is made up of 14 amino acids. V lost 3 bases to trimming and J lost 1 base, with 9 bases between them. CDR3 amino acids: CASSLHGNNYGYTF. DNA of the CDR3: TGTGCCAGCAGTTTGCATGGAAATAACTATGGCTACACCTTC.

In this sample, this clonotype turned up many times. DNA of the CDR3: TGTGCCAGCAGCCATACAGGACAGGGGAACAACGAGCAGTACTTC. This translates into CASSHTGQGNNEQYF. The chain joins TRBV3-1 to TRBJ2-7, with 9 bases aligning to TRBD1. The CDR3 runs 15 residues. Germline values: CDR1 LGHDT, CDR2 YNNKEL (reference sequence). Losses at the gene ends were 3 bases for V and 5 bases for J; bases not matched to a gene: 8.

Only a few counts were recorded for this clonotype. The genes are TRBV3-1 and TRBJ2-7, with 7 bases identical to TRBD2. V was clipped by 5 bases and J by 4 bases; unmatched bases: 2. The CDR3 length is 12 residues. The germline CDR1 and CDR2 sequences are LGHDT and YNNKEL (reference sequence). The CDR3 here is CASSGTTYEQYF. In nucleotides, the CDR3 is TGTGCCAGCAGCGGGACTACATACGAGCAGTACTTC.

CDR3 DNA: TGTGCCACCAGTGATTTTAAAAGCGGACAGGGGGACGAGCAGTACTTC. This translates into CATSDFKSGQGDEQYF. The V gene is TRBV24-1, the J gene TRBJ2-7, with 10 bases matching TRBD1. Trimming took 1 base from V and 5 from J; bases not matched to a gene: 7. This CDR3 comprises 16 residues. Per the germline V gene, CDR1 is KGHDR and CDR2 is SFDVKD.

The sample holds many counts of this clonotype. The rearrangement links TRBV4-2 to TRBJ1-5, with unresolved D. Germline lookup yields CDR1 LGHNA and CDR2 YNFKEQ. The germline V and J ends were trimmed by 0 bases and 7 bases, with 7 bases remaining between them. The CDR3 sequence is 13 residues long. The CDR3 DNA reads TGTGCCAGCAGCCAAGATGGGGAACAGCCCCAGCATTTT. Protein sequence: CASSQDGEQPQHF.

This clonotype was found many times. The rearrangement uses TRBV19 and TRBJ2-3; no reliable D call. V was cut by 5 bases and J by 9 bases, with 12 bases left in between. The CDR3 length is 12 residues. The germline V gene has CDR1 LNHDA and CDR2 SQIVND (reference sequence). As DNA, the CDR3 is TGTGCCAGTAGTCGCCGGACCGACACGCAGTATTTT. The encoded protein is CASSRRTDTQYF.

CDR3 amino acids: CSARELAGTYEQYF. CDR3 in DNA: TGCAGTGCTAGGGAACTAGCGGGAACATACGAGCAGTACTTC. The rearrangement joins TRBV20-1 to TRBJ2-7; 10 nucleotides match TRBD2. Trimming cost V 3 bases and J 4 bases; bases outside gene matches: 6. The CDR3 loop spans 14 amino acids. From germline, CDR1 is DFQATT and CDR2 SNEGSKA (reference sequence).

V usage is TRBV24-1 and J usage is TRBJ2-5; 9 positions match TRBD2. After removal of 4 bases from V and 3 bases from J, the junction contained 8 bases not matched to a gene. The V gene's germline CDR1 is KGHDR and CDR2 SFDVKD. The CDR3 length is 16 residues. CDR3 in amino acids: CATSESSGRVEETQYF. CDR3 nucleotide sequence: TGTGCCACCAGTGAGAGTAGCGGGAGAGTCGAAGAGACCCAGTACTTC.

The table lists this clonotype with a few counts. The rearrangement uses TRBV7-2 and TRBJ1-1; D remains ambiguous. The CDR3 totals 13 residues. V was clipped by 1 base and J by 6 bases, with 9 bases between them. Germline assignment: CDR1 SGHTA and CDR2 FQGNSA. Written as DNA, the CDR3 is TGTGCCAGCAGCTTAGATTCTATCTCTGAAGCTTTCTTT. Amino acid sequence: CASSLDSISEAFF.

CDR3 in amino acids: CASSSSLEPYEQYF. The CDR3 nucleotides read TGCGCCAGCAGCTCCTCACTAGAACCATACGAGCAGTACTTC. The gene calls are TRBV5-1 and TRBJ2-7; the D gene is possibly TRBD2 (5 bases). Trimming cost V 3 bases and J 4 bases, with 14 bases left between them. The CDR3 extends over 14 amino acids. The germline CDR1 and CDR2 sequences are SGHRS and YFSETQ.